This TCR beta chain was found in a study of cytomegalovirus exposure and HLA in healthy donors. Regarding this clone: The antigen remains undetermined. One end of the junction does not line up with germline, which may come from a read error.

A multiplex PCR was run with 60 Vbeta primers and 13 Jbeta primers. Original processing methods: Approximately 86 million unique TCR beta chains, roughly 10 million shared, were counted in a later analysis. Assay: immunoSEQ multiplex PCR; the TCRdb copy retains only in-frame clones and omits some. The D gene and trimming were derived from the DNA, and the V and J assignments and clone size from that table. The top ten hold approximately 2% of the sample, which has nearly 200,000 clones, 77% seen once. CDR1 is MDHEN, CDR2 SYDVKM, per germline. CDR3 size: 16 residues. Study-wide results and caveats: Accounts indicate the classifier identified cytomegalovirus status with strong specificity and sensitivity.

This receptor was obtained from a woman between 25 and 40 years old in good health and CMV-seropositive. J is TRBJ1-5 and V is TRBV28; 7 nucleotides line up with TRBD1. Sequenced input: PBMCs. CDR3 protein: CASSPTGTVFNQAQHF. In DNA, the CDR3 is TGTGCCAGCAGTCCCACTGGGACAGTTTTTAATCAGGCCCAGCATTTT.